The clone carrying this T cell receptor beta chain was picked up one time. Antigen specificity is unknown. The CDR3 consists of 14 residues. The data belong to a study of T cell responses to AZD1222 COVID-19 vaccine. Findings and caveats of the study: With dominance at 160-218 and 743-854, vaccine-associated CD4 TCRs spanned spike. There were mostly white British donors and more females than males, and clonal diversity was possibly underestimated. Repertoires were obtained only post-peak T cell response.

Produced via immunoSEQ multiplex PCR; TCRdb's table is partial and in-frame only. The profile shows around 260,000 clones, approximately 95% of them singletons. The sample consisted of peripheral blood, taken on day 0 of AZD1222 vaccination. The clonotype originates from an adult in good health. The V gene is TRBV21-1, the J gene TRBJ1-2; the table's D call TRBD1 went unverified against the DNA. TRBV21-1 is flagged as a pseudogene. DNA for the CDR3: TGTGCCAGCAGCAAAGAATTGCACAGTTATGGCTACACCTTC. The encoded protein is CASSKELHSYGYTF.